One T cell receptor beta chain is described in this entry. Its antigen is undetermined. A read error may account for a junction end that differs from germline. The data derive from a study of T cell responses to AZD1222 COVID-19 vaccine. Study results and limitations: Regions 160-218 and 743-854 dominated among vaccine-associated CD4 TCRs spanning spike.

Germline values: CDR1 MNHEY, CDR2 SVGAGI. This CDR3 is built from 16 residues. Repertoires were generated with immunoSEQ multiplex PCR, while TCRdb's copy carries only in-frame clones and drops some. The sample holds fewer than 150,000 clones, about 94% seen once. Sequencing was performed on peripheral blood, taken on day 0 of AZD1222 vaccination. This sequence was found in an adult in good health. This chain joins TRBV6-5 and TRBJ1-2, with 8 bases aligning to TRBD1. The CDR3 region has the DNA TGTGCCAGCAGATACTTACAGGGGGATGTTAACTATGGCTACACCTTC. Its protein is CASRYLQGDVNYGYTF.